What follows are 8 T cell receptor beta chains derived from one specimen sequenced in a study of blood T cell repertoires in COVID-19. Produced via immunoSEQ multiplex PCR; TCRdb's table is partial and in-frame only. The data show about 91,000 clones, with nearly 90% seen just once and 4% to 5% held by the top ten. The source material was peripheral blood. The receptor source for this set is a man in his 70s with acute or convalescent COVID-19.

The rearrangement uses TRBV2 and TRBJ1-4, with TRBD1 identical over 10 bases. CDR3 length equals 15 residues. V lost 6 bases and J lost 3; bases outside the gene matches: 4. Germline V gene lookup returns CDR1 SNHLY and CDR2 FYNNEI. DNA of the CDR3: TGTGCCAGCAGGCGGGACAGGGGCCCTAATGAAAAACTGTTTTTT. This translates into CASRRDRGPNEKLFF.

This rearrangement joins TRBV4-2 to TRBJ2-5, with TRBD2 identical over 11 bases. The CDR3 spans 17 residues. Trimming removed 4 bases from V and 4 bases from J; junction bases left unmatched: 11. The germline gives CDR1 LGHNA, CDR2 YNFKEQ. CDR3 sequence: CASSPLAGGLWRETQYF. The CDR3, as DNA: TGTGCCAGCAGCCCCTTAGCGGGGGGGCTATGGCGAGAGACCCAGTACTTC.

The chain joins TRBV11-3 to TRBJ2-3, with a weak D call TRBD1 (5 bases). The CDR3 totals 15 residues. The V end was cut by 3 bases, the J end by 3 bases, with 13 bases between. Per the germline V gene, CDR1 is SGHNT and CDR2 is YENEEA. The CDR3 here is CASSLGIGATDTQYF. CDR3 bases: TGTGCCAGCAGCTTGGGGATTGGGGCTACAGATACGCAGTATTTT.

J is TRBJ2-5 and V is TRBV2; tentatively, D is TRBD1 (5 bases). CDR3 length: 13 amino acids. The V end was cut by 8 bases, the J end by 5 bases, with 15 bases between. In germline, CDR1 is SNHLY, CDR2 FYNNEI. The CDR3 region is CASQRDRGETQYF. The CDR3 DNA reads as TGTGCCAGCCAAAGGGATAGGGGCGAGACCCAGTACTTC.

In its sample, this clone was seen a few times. The chain is built from TRBV5-8 and TRBJ1-5; TRBD1 aligns across 7 bases. The V and J ends lost 0 bases and 6 bases, in that order; junction bases with no gene match: 3. Germline CDR1 and CDR2: SGHTS and YDEGEE. This CDR3 is 14 amino acids long. The CDR3 spells CASSLGQGGQPQHF. DNA for the CDR3: TGTGCCAGCAGCTTGGGACAGGGCGGTCAGCCCCAGCATTTT.

This chain's CDR3 is CASSPSQETQYF. The CDR3 DNA reads TGCGCCAGCAGCCCGTCCCAAGAGACCCAGTACTTC. J is TRBJ2-5 and V is TRBV5-1; D uncertain. The CDR3 totals 12 residues. Germline CDR1 SGHRS, CDR2 YFSETQ. V gave up 4 bases and J gave up 1 base, with 5 bases separating them.

The chain uses TRBV5-1 and TRBJ1-6; 7 bases are a match to TRBD1. The germline V gene has CDR1 SGHRS and CDR2 YFSETQ. The CDR3 totals 16 residues. J was trimmed by 7 bases and V by 4 bases; bases with no gene match: 11. The CDR3: CASSTTLGQMNSPLHF. The CDR3 nucleotides are TGCGCCAGCAGCACAACGTTGGGACAGATGAATTCACCCCTCCACTTT.

This clone has a single count. The chain is built from TRBV5-1 and TRBJ2-7; D may be TRBD2 (7 bases). The CDR3 runs 13 residues. Germline V gene lookup returns CDR1 SGHRS and CDR2 YFSETQ. V lost 0 bases and J lost 6, with 10 bases in between. As DNA, the CDR3 is TGCGCCAGCAGCTTGGCGGGGGGCCGCGAGCAGTACTTC. Its translation is CASSLAGGREQYF.